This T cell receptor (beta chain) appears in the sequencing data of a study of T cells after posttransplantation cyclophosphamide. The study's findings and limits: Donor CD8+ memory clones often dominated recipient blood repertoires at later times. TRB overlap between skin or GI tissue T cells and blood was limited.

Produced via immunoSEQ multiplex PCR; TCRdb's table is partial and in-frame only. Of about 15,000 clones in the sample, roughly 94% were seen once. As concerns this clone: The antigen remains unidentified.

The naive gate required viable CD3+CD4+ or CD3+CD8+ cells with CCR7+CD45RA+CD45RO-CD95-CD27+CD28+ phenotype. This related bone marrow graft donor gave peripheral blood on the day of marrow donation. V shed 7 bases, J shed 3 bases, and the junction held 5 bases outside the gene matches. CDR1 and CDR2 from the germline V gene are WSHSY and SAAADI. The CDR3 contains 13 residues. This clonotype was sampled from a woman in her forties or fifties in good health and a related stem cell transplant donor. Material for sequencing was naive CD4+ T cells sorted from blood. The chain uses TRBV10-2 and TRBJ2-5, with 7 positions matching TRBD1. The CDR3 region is CASTGQKEETQYF. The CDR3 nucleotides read TGCGCCAGCACGGGACAGAAAGAAGAGACCCAGTACTTC.